This T cell receptor (beta chain) was found in a study of prognosis after radiotherapy for stage I lung cancer. About the study: The biologically effective dose of the SBRT radiotherapy was at least 100 Gy, given over 3 to 5 fractions.

Notes on the study in general: Usage of TRBV and TRBJ genes reportedly differed between metastatic and non-metastatic patients. Lower post-radiation Shannon entropy was seen in patients who went on to develop distant metastases.

Two-round multiplex PCR, the amplification method, yielded TCR beta CDR3 from genomic DNA. Every TRBV and TRBJ gene had its own specific primer in first-round PCR. Via MiXCR, TCRdb re-called the multiplex PCR reads, giving one row per CDR3 protein. There are about 30,000 distinct CDR3 sequences in the sample; approximately 51% occur only once, and approximately 15% lies in the top ten. Remarks on this clonotype: Antigen specificity is unknown.

Looked up from germline, CDR1 is SGHTA and CDR2 is FQGNSA. The CDR3 has 15 residues. The V gene end was trimmed by 8 bases and the J gene end by 8 bases; junction bases not matched to a gene: 12. Peripheral blood, about 6 milliliters per draw, was collected at each of two time points. The clonotype originates from a donor aged 50 or older with non-small cell lung cancer. The chain carries TRBV7-2 and TRBJ2-6; TRBD2 matches 7 bases. Material: PBMCs, obtained before or after stereotactic body radiation therapy (not recorded which). CDR3 in amino acids: CASSGGEGVPNVLTF. CDR3 sequence (DNA): TGTGCCAGCTCAGGAGGGGAGGGTGTGCCCAACGTCCTGACTTTC.